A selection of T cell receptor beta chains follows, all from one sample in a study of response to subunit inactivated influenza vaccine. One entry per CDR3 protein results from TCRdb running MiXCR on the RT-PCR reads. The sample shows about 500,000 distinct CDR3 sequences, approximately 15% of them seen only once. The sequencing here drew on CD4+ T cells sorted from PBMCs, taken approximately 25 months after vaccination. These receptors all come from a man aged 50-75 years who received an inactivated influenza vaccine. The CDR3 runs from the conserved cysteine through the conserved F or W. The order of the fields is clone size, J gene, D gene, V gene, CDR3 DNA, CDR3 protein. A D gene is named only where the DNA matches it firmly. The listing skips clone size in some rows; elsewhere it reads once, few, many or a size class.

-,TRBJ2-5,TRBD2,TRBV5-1,TGCGCCAGCAGCTTCGTTAGCGGGGAGAGAGAGACCCAGTACTTC,CASSFVSGERETQYF
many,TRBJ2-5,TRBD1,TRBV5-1,TGCGCCAGCAGCTCGACAGGGGTGGAGACCCAGTACTTC,CASSSTGVETQYF
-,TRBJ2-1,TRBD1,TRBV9,TGTGCCAGCAGCGTAGTCGGGACAGGGACCTACAATGAGCAGTTCTTC,CASSVVGTGTYNEQFF
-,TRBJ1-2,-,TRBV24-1,TGTGCCACCAGTGCTTCCCCGGTGGACTATGGCTACACCTTC,CATSASPVDYGYTF
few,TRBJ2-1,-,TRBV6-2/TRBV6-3,TGTGCCAGCAGTTACCCCCCGGGGGACAATGAGCAGTTCTTC,CASSYPPGDNEQFF
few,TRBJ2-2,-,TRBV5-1,TGCGCCAGCAGCTTGGCAGTAACGGGGACCGGGGAGCTGTTTTTT,CASSLAVTGTGELFF
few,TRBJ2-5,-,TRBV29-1,TGCAGCGTTCAAGGTGCAGGAGCGAAAGAGACCCAGTACTTC,CSVQGAGAKETQYF
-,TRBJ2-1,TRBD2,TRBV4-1,TGCGCCAGCAGCCGTATTATGGCTAGCGGATACAGTGAGCAGTTCTTC,CASSRIMASGYSEQFF
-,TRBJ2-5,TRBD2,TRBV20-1,TGCAGTGCTAGAGATGCCAGGTCTAGCGGGGAGACCCAGTACTTC,CSARDARSSGETQYF
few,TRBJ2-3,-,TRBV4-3,TGCGCCAGCAGCCTACATGGTCAGAGAAATACGCAGTATTTT,CASSLHGQRNTQYF
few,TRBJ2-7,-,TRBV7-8,TGTGCCAGCAGCTTCAGATTGAGTCGCAAGGGCCACGAGCAGTACTTC,CASSFRLSRKGHEQYF
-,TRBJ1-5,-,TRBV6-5,TGTGCCAGCAGTTACTCGAGATGGCTGCCCCAGCATTTT,CASSYSRWLPQHF
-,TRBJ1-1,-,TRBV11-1,TGTGCCAGCAGGATCCAGCCAGAGAACACTGAAGCTTTCTTT,CASRIQPENTEAFF
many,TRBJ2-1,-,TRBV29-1,TGCAGCGTTGAGTTCGGACTTCTGTACAATGAGCAGTTCTTC,CSVEFGLLYNEQFF
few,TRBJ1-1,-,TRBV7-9,TGTGCCAGCAGCCAGCAGACAGCCATGAACACTGAAGCTTTCTTT,CASSQQTAMNTEAFF
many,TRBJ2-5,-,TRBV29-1,TGCAGCGTTGAACCAGGGCGTAGAGAGACCCAGTACTTC,CSVEPGRRETQYF
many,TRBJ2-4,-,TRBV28,TGTGCCAGCAGTTTAGCCAAAAACATTCAGTACTTC,CASSLAKNIQYF
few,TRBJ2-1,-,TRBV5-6,TGTGCCAGCAGCCGGACGGCTCGGAACAATGAGCAGTTCTTC,CASSRTARNNEQFF
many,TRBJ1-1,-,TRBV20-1,TGCAGTGCTCAGCCTACTGCAGGGTTTGAAAACACTGAAGCTTTCTTT,CSAQPTAGFENTEAFF
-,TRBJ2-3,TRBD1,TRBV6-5,TGTGCCAGCGGGGACAGGGCTGATACGCAGTATTTT,CASGDRADTQYF
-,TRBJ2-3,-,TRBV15,TGTGCCACCAGCAGAGATCCGGTCCCGCCCGGGGATACGCAGTATTTT,CATSRDPVPPGDTQYF
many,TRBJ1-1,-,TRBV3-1,TGTGCCAGCAGCCAAGGGTCGAGAGGAACTGAAGCTTTCTTT,CASSQGSRGTEAFF
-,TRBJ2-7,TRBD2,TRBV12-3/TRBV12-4,TGTGCCAGCAGCCATTTGTTAGCGGGGAGCGAGCAGTACTTC,CASSHLLAGSEQYF
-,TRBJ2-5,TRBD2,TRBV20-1,TGCAGTGCTAGAGATTGGGCTAGCGGGAGCCAAGAGACCCAGTACTTC,CSARDWASGSQETQYF